A selection of T cell receptor beta chains follows, all from one sample in a study of shared clonotypes between healthy human individuals. Assay: immunoSEQ multiplex PCR; the TCRdb copy retains only in-frame clones and omits some. The sample consists of 550,000 to 800,000 clones, less than 85% of them appearing once. The sequenced sample consisted of memory CD4+ T cells sorted from blood. These receptors were obtained from a woman between 25 and 40 years old in good health. Each CDR3 is given with its conserved first and last residue. Clone sizes are given selectively: once, few, many, or a class where the clone is expanded.

CDR3aa	abundance	v_gene
CASSIGQGIRGYTF	-	TRBV28
CSASKDEAFF	-	TRBV20-1
CASSVQDSYGYTF	-	TRBV5-4
CASSRTASYEQYF	-	TRBV5-4
CASSPQGHGTNQETQYF	-	TRBV18
CASSRETGTSGITGELFF	-	TRBV4-1
CASRSDWGTYEQYF	-	TRBV5-4
CASSIQSRTGELFF	-	TRBV28
CATRGIGGPGNTIYF	-	TRBV6-5
CASSRGHPTISSGNTIYF	-	TRBV18
CASSPGQADTQYF	-	TRBV10-1
CASSFQNRDYEQYF	-	TRBV5-1
CASSFRSGANVLTF	-	TRBV5-8
CASSNDLSSGNTIYF	-	TRBV6-1
CASRDYRASSYEQYF	-	TRBV5-1
CASSFFSGNEQYF	-	TRBV5-4
CASTVGTYSGNTIYF	-	TRBV28
CASSTHGRSSGTSYEQYF	few	TRBV19
CASSPTSGGPLSYEQYF	-	TRBV10-1
CASSYPGGPWETQYF	-	TRBV28
CASSLVGLQETQYF	-	TRBV7-2
CASRLAGGNEQFF	-	TRBV5-1
CASRPTGGDEQFF	-	TRBV6-4
CASSLSSGTGGSYEQYF	-	TRBV5-1
CASSFGLAANNEQFF	-	TRBV7-6
CASSLRRGAGNTIYF	-	TRBV27
CASSQAGDKQFF	few	TRBV14
CASRRPPDRGNTEAFF	-	TRBV6-6
CASSELGIHSNQPQHF	-	TRBV6-1
CASSPLDRDDYGYTF	-	TRBV9
CASSEWGEEYQPQHF	-	TRBV2
CASSFTGAANEQYF	-	TRBV7-9
CASSFSKGLGTSFDYEQYF	-	TRBV28
CASSPQGWVGETQYF	-	TRBV11-2
CASSPQQANTEAFF	-	TRBV5-4
CASSRRGRDTGMNTEAFF	many	TRBV4-1
CASSSGPGGEQFF	-	TRBV25-1
CASSRQFIPYEQYF	-	TRBV6-5
CAISERASGYNEQFF	-	TRBV10-3
CATSYGGTGELFF	-	TRBV9
CASSLAITVPPQHF	-	TRBV28